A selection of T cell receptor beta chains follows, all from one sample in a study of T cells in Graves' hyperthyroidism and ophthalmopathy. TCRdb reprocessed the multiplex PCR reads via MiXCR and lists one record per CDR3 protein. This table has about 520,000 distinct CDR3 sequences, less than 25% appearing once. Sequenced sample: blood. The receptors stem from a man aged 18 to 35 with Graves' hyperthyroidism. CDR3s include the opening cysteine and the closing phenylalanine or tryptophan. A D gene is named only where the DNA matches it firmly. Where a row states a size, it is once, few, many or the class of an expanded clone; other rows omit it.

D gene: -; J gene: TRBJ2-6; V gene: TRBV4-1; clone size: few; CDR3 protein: CASSLKTRGLSAGRPGANVLTF; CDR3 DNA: TGCGCCAGCAGCCTCAAGACCCGTGGCTTGTCGGCGGGGAGACCTGGGGCCAACGTCCTGACTTTC
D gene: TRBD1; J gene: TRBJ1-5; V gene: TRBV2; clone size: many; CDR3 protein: CASSERQGKGNQPQHF; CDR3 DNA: TGTGCCAGCAGTGAACGACAGGGTAAAGGCAATCAGCCCCAGCATTTT
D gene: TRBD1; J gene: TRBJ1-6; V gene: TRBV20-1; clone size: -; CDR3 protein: CSARDSYRGNSPLHF; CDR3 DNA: TGCAGTGCTAGAGATTCTTACAGGGGGAACTCACCCCTCCACTTT
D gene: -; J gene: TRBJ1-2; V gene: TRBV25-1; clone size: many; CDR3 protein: CASSEASFYYGYTF; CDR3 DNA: TGTGCCAGCAGTGAGGCCTCTTTTTACTATGGCTACACCTTC
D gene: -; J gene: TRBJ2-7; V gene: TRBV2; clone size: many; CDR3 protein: CASSDTGEQYF; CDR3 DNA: TGTGCCAGCAGTGACACGGGCGAGCAGTACTTC
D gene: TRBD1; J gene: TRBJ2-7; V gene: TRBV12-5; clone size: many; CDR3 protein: CASGLETGGNFYEQYF; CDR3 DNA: TGTGCTAGTGGTTTGGAGACAGGGGGCAATTTCTACGAGCAGTACTTC
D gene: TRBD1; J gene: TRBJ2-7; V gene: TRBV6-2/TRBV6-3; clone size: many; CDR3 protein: CASSYPPKKYRDRESYEQYF; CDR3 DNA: TGTGCCAGCAGTTATCCCCCTAAAAAATACCGGGACAGGGAGTCCTACGAGCAGTACTTC
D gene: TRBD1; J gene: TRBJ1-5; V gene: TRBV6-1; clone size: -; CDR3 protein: CASSQGQGVTQPQHF; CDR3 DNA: TGTGCCAGCAGTCAGGGACAGGGGGTAACTCAGCCCCAGCATTTT
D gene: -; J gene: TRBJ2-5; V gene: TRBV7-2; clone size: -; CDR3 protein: CASTRDGGTYWTQYF; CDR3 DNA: TGTGCCAGCACCCGGGATGGGGGGACTTATTGGACCCAGTACTTC
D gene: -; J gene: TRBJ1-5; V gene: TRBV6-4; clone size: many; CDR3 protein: CARVGGFNQPQHF; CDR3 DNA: TGTGCCAGGGTAGGGGGTTTCAATCAGCCCCAGCATTTT
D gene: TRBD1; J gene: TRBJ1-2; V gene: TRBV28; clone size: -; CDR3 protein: CASSPPAGGNYGYTF; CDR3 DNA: TGTGCCAGCAGTCCCCCAGCAGGGGGCAACTATGGCTACACCTTC
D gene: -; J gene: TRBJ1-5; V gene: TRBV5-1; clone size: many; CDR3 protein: CASSLESDQPQHF; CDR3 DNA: TGCGCCAGCAGCTTGGAGAGCGATCAGCCCCAGCATTTT
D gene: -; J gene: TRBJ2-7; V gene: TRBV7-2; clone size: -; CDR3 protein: CASSLARGPYEQYF; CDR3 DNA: TGTGCCAGCAGCTTAGCCCGGGGCCCCTACGAGCAGTACTTC